This T cell receptor beta chain was observed in a study of cytomegalovirus exposure and HLA in healthy donors. The CDR3 is 14 residues long. V lost 3 bases to trimming and J lost 7 bases; unmatched junction nucleotides: 6. The V gene's germline CDR1 is LGHNA and CDR2 YNFKEQ. Worth noting for this clone: The antigen is unknown.

13 Jbeta primers and 60 Vbeta primers were used for the PCR. Profiled with immunoSEQ multiplex PCR; TCRdb holds only in-frame clones, not every one. The sample data list 110,000 to 150,000 clones. Regarding the study as a whole: For most TCR beta V segments, an earlier analysis put the productive rate at about 90% or about 30% of the time.

The sequence was obtained from a male donor in good health and CMV-seronegative. Sequences were obtained from PBMCs. This rearrangement joins TRBV4-2 to TRBJ1-2; the match to TRBD1 covers 9 bases. The CDR3 loop is CASSHGGDRVGYTF. The CDR3 bases are TGTGCCAGCAGCCACGGGGGGGACAGGGTTGGCTACACCTTC.